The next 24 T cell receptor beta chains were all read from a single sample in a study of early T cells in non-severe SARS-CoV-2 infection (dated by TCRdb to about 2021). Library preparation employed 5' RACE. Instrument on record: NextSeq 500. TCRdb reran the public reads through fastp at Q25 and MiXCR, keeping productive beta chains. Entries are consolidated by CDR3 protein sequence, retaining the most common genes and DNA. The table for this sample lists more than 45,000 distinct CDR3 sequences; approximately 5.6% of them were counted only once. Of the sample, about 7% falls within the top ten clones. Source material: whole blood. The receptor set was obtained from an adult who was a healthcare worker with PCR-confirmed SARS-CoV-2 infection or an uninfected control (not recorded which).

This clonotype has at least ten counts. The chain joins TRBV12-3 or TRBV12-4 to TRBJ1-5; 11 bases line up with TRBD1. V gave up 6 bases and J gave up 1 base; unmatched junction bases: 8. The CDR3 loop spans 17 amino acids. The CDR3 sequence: CASSPGQGATSNQPQHF. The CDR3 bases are TGTGCCAGCAGCCCTGGACAGGGGGCGACGAGCAATCAGCCCCAGCATTTT.

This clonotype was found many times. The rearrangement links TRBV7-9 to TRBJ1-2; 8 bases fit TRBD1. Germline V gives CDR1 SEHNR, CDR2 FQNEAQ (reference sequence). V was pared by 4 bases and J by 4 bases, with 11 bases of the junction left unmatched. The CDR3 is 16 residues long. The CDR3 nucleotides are TGTGCCAGCAGCTCTCACCGGGACAGGCGCCCCTATGGCTACACCTTC. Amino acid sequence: CASSSHRDRRPYGYTF.

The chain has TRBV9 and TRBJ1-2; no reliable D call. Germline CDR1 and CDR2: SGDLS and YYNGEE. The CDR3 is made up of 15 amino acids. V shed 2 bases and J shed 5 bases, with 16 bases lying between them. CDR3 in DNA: TGTGCCAGCAGCGTTGATTCTTGGACGAGATATGGCTACACCTTC. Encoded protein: CASSVDSWTRYGYTF.

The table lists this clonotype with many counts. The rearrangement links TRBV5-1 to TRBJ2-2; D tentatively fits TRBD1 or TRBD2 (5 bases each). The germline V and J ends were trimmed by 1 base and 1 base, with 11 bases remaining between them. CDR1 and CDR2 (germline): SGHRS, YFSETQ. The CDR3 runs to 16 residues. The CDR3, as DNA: TGCGCCAGCAGCTTGATCCGGGGCCAGAACACCGGGGAGCTGTTTTTT. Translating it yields CASSLIRGQNTGELFF. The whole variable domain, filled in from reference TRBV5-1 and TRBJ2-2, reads KAGVTQTPRYLIKTRGQQVTLSCSPISGHRSVSWYQQTPGQGLQFLFEYFSETQRNKGNFPGRFSGRQFSNSRSEMNVSTLELGDSALYLCASSLIRGQNTGELFFGEGSRLTVL.

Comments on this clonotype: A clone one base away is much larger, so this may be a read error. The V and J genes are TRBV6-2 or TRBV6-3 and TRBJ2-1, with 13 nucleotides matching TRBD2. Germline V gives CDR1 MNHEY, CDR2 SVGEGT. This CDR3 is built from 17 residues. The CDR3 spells CASSPTSGGPLYNEQSF. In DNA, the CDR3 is TGTGCCAGCAGCCCGACTAGCGGGGGGCCCCTTTACAATGAGCAGTCCTTC.

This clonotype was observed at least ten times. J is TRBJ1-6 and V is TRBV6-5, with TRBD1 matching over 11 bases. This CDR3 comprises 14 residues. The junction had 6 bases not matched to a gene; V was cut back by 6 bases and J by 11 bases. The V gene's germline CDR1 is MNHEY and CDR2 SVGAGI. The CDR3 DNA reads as TGTGCCAGCAGCTTTGGACAGGGGGCTCCACCCCTCCACTTT. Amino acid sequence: CASSFGQGAPPLHF.

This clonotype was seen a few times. The chain's CDR3 is CASSDGQGRAGEQYF. In DNA, the CDR3 is TGTGCCAGCAGTGATGGGCAGGGACGGGCCGGCGAGCAGTACTTC. The chain recombines TRBV25-1 with TRBJ2-7; D possibly matches TRBD1 or TRBD2 (5 bases each). V was shortened by 3 bases and J by 6 bases, with 18 bases between the two germline ends. Per the germline V gene, CDR1 is MGHDK and CDR2 is SYGVNS. The CDR3 has 15 amino acids.

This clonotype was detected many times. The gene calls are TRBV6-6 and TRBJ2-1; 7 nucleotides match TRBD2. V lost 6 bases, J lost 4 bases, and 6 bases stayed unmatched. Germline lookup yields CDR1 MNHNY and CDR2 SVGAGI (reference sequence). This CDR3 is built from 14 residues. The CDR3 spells CASRQREGYNEQFF. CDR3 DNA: TGTGCCAGCAGACAGCGGGAAGGTTACAATGAGCAGTTCTTC.

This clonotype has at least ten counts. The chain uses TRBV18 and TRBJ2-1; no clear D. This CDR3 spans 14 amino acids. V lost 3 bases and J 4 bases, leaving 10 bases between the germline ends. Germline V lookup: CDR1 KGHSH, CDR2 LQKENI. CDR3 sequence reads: CASSPPKGYNEQFF. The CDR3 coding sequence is TGTGCCAGCTCACCCCCGAAGGGTTACAATGAGCAGTTCTTC.

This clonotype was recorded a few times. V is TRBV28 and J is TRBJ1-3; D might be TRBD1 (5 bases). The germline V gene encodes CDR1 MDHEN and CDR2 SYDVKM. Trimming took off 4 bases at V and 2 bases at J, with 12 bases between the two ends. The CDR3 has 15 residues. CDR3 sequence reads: CASSSQGKAGNTIYF. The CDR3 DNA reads TGTGCCAGCAGTTCTCAGGGAAAGGCTGGAAACACCATATATTTT. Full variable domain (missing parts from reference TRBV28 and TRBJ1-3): DVKVTQSSRYLVKRTGEKVFLECVQDMDHENMFWYRQDPGLGLRLIYFSYDVKMKEKGDIPEGYSVSREKKERFSLILESASTNQTSMYLCASSSQGKAGNTIYFGEGSWLTVV.

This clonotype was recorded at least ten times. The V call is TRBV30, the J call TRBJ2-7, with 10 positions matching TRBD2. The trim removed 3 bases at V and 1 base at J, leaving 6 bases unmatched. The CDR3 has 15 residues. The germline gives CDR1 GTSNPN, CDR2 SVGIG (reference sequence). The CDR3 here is CAWRTSGRSSYEQYF. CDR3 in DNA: TGTGCCTGGAGGACTAGCGGGCGTTCTTCCTACGAGCAGTACTTC.

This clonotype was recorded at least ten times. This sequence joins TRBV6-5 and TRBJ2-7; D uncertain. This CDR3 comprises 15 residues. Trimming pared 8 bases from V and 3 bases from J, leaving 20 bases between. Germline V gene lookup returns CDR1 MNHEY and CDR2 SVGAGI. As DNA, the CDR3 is TGTGCCAGCGGACCTGGTTCCTCTCCCCTCTACGAGCAGTACTTC. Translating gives CASGPGSSPLYEQYF.

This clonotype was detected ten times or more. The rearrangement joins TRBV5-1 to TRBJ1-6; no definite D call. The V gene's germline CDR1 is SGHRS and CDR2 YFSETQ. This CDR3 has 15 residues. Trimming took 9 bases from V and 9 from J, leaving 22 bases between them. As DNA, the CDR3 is TGCGCCACCCAGCCCGGTGAGGGTAAAAGTTCACCCCTCCACTTT. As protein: CATQPGEGKSSPLHF.

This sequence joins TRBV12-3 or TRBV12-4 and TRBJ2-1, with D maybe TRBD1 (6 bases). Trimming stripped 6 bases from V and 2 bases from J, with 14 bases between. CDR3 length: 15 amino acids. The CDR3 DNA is TGTGCCAGCAGGCTACAGGGTAGCGCCTACAATGAGCAGTTCTTC. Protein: CASRLQGSAYNEQFF.

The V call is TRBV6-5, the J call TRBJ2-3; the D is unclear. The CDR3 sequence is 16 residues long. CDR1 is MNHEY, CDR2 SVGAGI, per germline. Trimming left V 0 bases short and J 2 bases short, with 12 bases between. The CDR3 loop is CASSYSPSGVTDTQYF. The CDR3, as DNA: TGTGCCAGCAGTTACTCCCCGTCTGGGGTCACAGATACGCAGTATTTT.

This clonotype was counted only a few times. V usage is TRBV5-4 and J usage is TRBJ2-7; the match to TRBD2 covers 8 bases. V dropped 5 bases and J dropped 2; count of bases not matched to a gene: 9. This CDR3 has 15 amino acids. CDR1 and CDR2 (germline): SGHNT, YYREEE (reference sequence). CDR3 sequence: CASRQAGGSPYEQYF. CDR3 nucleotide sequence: TGTGCCAGCAGGCAGGCGGGGGGCTCTCCCTACGAGCAGTACTTC.

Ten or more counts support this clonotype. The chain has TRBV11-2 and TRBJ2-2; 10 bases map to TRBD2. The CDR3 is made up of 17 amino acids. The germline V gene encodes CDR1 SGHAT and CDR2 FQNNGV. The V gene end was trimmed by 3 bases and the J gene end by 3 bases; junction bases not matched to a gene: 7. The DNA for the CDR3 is TGTGCCAGCAGCTTTGCAGCGGGAGGGCCATACACCGGGGAGCTGTTTTTT. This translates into CASSFAAGGPYTGELFF.

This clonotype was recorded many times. CDR3 bases: TGTGCCAGCAGTAGAAACCTCGGACAGGGTAAAACTGAAGCTTTCTTT. Amino acids: CASSRNLGQGKTEAFF. The chain recombines TRBV6-5 with TRBJ1-1, with 8 bases aligning to TRBD1. There are 16 residues in the CDR3. Trimming at V came to 5 bases and at J to 5 bases, leaving 13 bases not matched to a gene. The germline V gene has CDR1 MNHEY and CDR2 SVGAGI.

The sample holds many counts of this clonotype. The CDR3 is CASSVRWGGSEETQYF. The CDR3 coding sequence is TGTGCCAGCAGCGTCCGCTGGGGCGGGAGTGAAGAGACCCAGTACTTC. The chain joins TRBV9 to TRBJ2-5; 7 positions agree with TRBD2. The ends lost 2 bases at V and 3 bases at J; junction bases unmatched: 10. The CDR3 runs to 16 residues. Looked up from germline, CDR1 is SGDLS and CDR2 is YYNGEE.

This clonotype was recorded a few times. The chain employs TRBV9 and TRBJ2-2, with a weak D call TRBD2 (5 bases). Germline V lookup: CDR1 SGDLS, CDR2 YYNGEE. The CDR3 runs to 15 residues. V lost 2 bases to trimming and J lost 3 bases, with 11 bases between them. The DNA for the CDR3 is TGTGCCAGCAGCGTCACCGGACTCGACACCGGGGAGCTGTTTTTT. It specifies CASSVTGLDTGELFF.

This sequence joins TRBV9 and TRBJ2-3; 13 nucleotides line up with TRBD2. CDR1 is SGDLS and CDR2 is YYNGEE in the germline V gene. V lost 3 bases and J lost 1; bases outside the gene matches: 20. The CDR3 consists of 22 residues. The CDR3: CASSAGLAGVDRGALGTDTQYF. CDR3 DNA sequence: TGTGCCAGCAGCGCAGGACTAGCGGGAGTTGATCGTGGAGCCTTGGGCACAGATACGCAGTATTTT.

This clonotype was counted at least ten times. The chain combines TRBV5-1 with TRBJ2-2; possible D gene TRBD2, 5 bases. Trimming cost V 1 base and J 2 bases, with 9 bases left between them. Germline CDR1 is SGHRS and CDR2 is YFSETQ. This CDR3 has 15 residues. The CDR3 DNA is TGCGCCAGCAGCTTGATCGGGATTAACACCGGGGAGCTGTTTTTT. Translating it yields CASSLIGINTGELFF.

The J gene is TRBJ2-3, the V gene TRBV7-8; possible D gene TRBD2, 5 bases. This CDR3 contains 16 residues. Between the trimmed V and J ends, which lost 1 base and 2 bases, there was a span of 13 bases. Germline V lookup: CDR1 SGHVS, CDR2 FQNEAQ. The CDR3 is CASSLGGQELTDTQYF. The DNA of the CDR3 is TGTGCCAGCAGCTTAGGCGGGCAGGAGCTCACAGATACGCAGTATTTT. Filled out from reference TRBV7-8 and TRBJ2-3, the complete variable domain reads GAGVSQSPRYKVAKRGQDVALRCDPISGHVSLFWYQQALGQGPEFLTYFQNEAQLDKSGLPSDRFFAERPEGSVSTLKIQRTQQEDSAVYLCASSLGGQELTDTQYFGPGTRLTVL.

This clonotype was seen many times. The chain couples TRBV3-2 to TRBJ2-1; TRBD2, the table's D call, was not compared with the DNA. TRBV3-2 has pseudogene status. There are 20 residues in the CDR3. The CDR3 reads CASSPEISPPLAGTYNEQFF. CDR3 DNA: TGTGCCAGCAGCCCTGAAATTTCCCCACCACTAGCGGGGACCTACAATGAGCAGTTCTTC.